The 32 T cell receptor beta chains listed next were all sequenced from one sample in a study of graft-versus-host responses after intestinal transplantation. Method: immunoSEQ multiplex PCR; TCRdb's copy keeps in-frame clones and lacks some. The data contain 60,000 or so clones, approximately 90% of them seen just once; the ten biggest clones take up about 2.9%. Here the sequenced sample was PBMCs, taken 118 days after intestinal transplantation. These receptors were collected from a human patient who received an intestinal transplant, so some T cells may come from the graft donor.

The rearrangement links TRBV5-6 to TRBJ1-4, with D unclear. Trimming shortened V by 0 bases and J by 0 bases, and 9 bases separated the two germline ends. CDR3 length: 16 amino acids. Germline V gene lookup returns CDR1 SGHDT and CDR2 YYEEEE. In DNA form, the CDR3 reads TGTGCCAGCAGCTTGGGCGACACGTCAACTAATGAAAAACTGTTTTTT. This translates into CASSLGDTSTNEKLFF.

The chain couples TRBV2 to TRBJ2-7, with 8 bases that match TRBD1. Germline values: CDR1 SNHLY, CDR2 FYNNEI. The CDR3 totals 16 residues. V shed 4 bases and J 2 bases; nucleotides not matched to a gene: 10. CDR3 loop: CASSVSWTGSAYEQYF. CDR3 nucleotides: TGTGCCAGCAGTGTCTCCTGGACAGGGAGCGCCTACGAGCAGTACTTC.

This clone was counted a few times. The chain has TRBV5-1 and TRBJ2-1; 9 bases map to TRBD2. V dropped 4 bases and J dropped 4; count of bases not matched to a gene: 6. CDR3 length: 15 amino acids. CDR1 and CDR2 (germline): SGHRS, YFSETQ. DNA for the CDR3: TGCGCCAGCAGCCCTGTAGCGGGAGCATACAATGAGCAGTTCTTC. Translation: CASSPVAGAYNEQFF.

The J gene is TRBJ2-7, the V gene TRBV6-5; 12 bases are a match to TRBD2. V dropped 0 bases and J dropped 3; count of bases not matched to a gene: 3. There are 16 residues in the CDR3. The germline gives CDR1 MNHEY, CDR2 SVGAGI. CDR3 loop: CASSYSTGLAGYEQYF. CDR3 nucleotides: TGTGCCAGCAGTTACTCGACGGGACTAGCGGGCTACGAGCAGTACTTC.

This chain connects TRBV14 to TRBJ2-6, with no clear D. V dropped 2 bases and J dropped 0 bases, with 5 bases sitting between them. This CDR3 has 15 residues. Germline CDR1 is SGHDN and CDR2 is FVKESK. The CDR3 coding sequence is TGTGCCAGCAGCCAACAGGTCTCTGGGGCCAACGTCCTGACTTTC. It is translated as CASSQQVSGANVLTF.

The rearrangement joins TRBV6-1 to TRBJ1-3; 10 nucleotides line up with TRBD1. Germline V CDR1 and CDR2: MNHNS, SASEGT. J lost 3 bases, V lost 10 bases, and 6 bases had no gene match. The CDR3 runs to 14 residues. CDR3 in DNA: TGTGCCATTTCGACAGGGGGCGTTGGAAACACCATATATTTT. Protein: CAISTGGVGNTIYF.

The rearrangement links TRBV6-5 to TRBJ2-2, with TRBD2 matching 10 bases. Germline CDR1 is MNHEY and CDR2 is SVGAGI. V trimming: 5 bases; J trimming: 6 bases; junction bases outside the gene matches: 6. The length of the CDR3 is 15 residues. DNA of the CDR3: TGTGCCAGCAGTCTAAGCGGGGGGGCCGCCGGGGAGCTGTTTTTT. Protein sequence: CASSLSGGAAGELFF.

The table lists this clone with a count of one. The chain links TRBV4-2 to TRBJ2-5; possibly TRBD2 for D (6 bases). The assigned J gene may be wrong: the sequence end matches TRBJ2-7 better. The CDR3 loop spans 16 amino acids. Germline CDR1 reads LGHNA; CDR2 reads YNFKEQ. In DNA, the CDR3 is TGTGCCAGCAGCCCCCCCGGGACTCTCAACCCCTACGAGCAGTACTTC. Encoded protein: CASSPPGTLNPYEQYF.

The V and J genes are TRBV5-4 and TRBJ2-5; D remains unclear. The germline V gene has CDR1 SGHNT and CDR2 YYREEE (reference sequence). Between the trimmed V and J ends, which lost 0 bases and 2 bases, there was a span of 5 bases. This CDR3 contains 13 residues. CDR3 sequence reads: CASSLDLQETQYF. The CDR3 bases are TGTGCCAGCAGCTTGGACTTGCAAGAGACCCAGTACTTC. The variable domain in full, completed from reference TRBV5-4 and TRBJ2-5, reads ETGVTQSPTHLIKTRGQQVTLRCSSQSGHNTVSWYQQALGQGPQFIFQYYREEENGRGNFPPRFSGLQFPNYSSELNVNALELDDSALYLCASSLDLQETQYFGPGTRLLVL.

As DNA, the CDR3 is TGTGCCAGTAGCCGGGACTGGAACACCGGGGAGCTGTTTTTT. Its protein product is CASSRDWNTGELFF. The chain links TRBV19 to TRBJ2-2, with D maybe TRBD2 (6 bases). CDR3 size: 14 residues. Germline CDR1 is LNHDA and CDR2 is SQIVND (reference sequence). Trimming shortened V by 6 bases and J by 1 base, and 9 bases separated the two germline ends. The full variable domain, its missing parts supplied by reference TRBV19 and TRBJ2-2, is DGGITQSPKYLFRKEGQNVTLSCEQNLNHDAMYWYRQDPGQGLRLIYYSQIVNDFQKGDIAEGYSVSREKKESFPLTVTSAQKNPTAFYLCASSRDWNTGELFFGEGSRLTVL.

V and J are TRBV15 and TRBJ2-1; 7 positions agree with TRBD1. Germline V gene data show CDR1 as LNHNV and CDR2 as YYDKDF (reference sequence). With V trimmed by 4 bases and J by 8 bases, 8 bases remained unmatched. The CDR3 is 14 amino acids. This CDR3 is CATSTRKTGDEQFF. The CDR3 nucleotides read TGTGCCACCAGCACGCGTAAAACAGGGGATGAGCAGTTCTTC.

This chain joins TRBV6-5 and TRBJ1-3, with 9 positions matching TRBD1. Trimming at V came to 10 bases and at J to 1 base, leaving 5 bases not matched to a gene. Germline CDR1 reads MNHEY; CDR2 reads SVGAGI. This CDR3 contains 14 residues. The CDR3 loop reads CATRDRDSGNTIYF. CDR3 sequence (DNA): TGTGCCACCCGGGACAGGGATTCTGGAAACACCATATATTTT.

This chain uses TRBV7-2 with TRBJ2-5; D tentatively fits TRBD1 or TRBD2 (7 bases each). The CDR3 has 14 amino acids. V lost 5 bases, J lost 2 bases, and 12 bases lay in between. Germline CDR1 and CDR2: SGHTA and FQGNSA. In DNA, the CDR3 is TGTGCCAGCAGCACCAGGGGGGGACAAGAGACCCAGTACTTC. This encodes CASSTRGGQETQYF.

This chain connects TRBV29-1 to TRBJ2-5, with unresolved D. From germline, CDR1 is SQVTM and CDR2 ANQGSEA. This CDR3 spans 11 amino acids. V lost 3 bases and J lost 3, with 5 bases in between. CDR3 coding DNA: TGCAGCGTTGATGGTAAAGAGACCCAGTACTTC. It translates to CSVDGKETQYF.

The V gene is TRBV6-1, the J gene TRBJ2-2, with D possibly being TRBD1 (6 bases). CDR3 length: 15 residues. Deletions cut 4 bases from V and 2 bases from J, with 11 bases between. The V gene's germline CDR1 is MNHNS and CDR2 SASEGT. CDR3 protein: CASSAPGTNTGELFF. CDR3 DNA sequence: TGTGCCAGCAGTGCCCCCGGGACAAACACCGGGGAGCTGTTTTTT.

This chain connects TRBV20-1 to TRBJ2-7; D perhaps matches TRBD2 (5 bases). This CDR3 contains 11 residues. The V end was cut by 5 bases, the J end by 7 bases, with 12 bases between. CDR1 DFQATT and CDR2 SNEGSKA come from the germline V gene (reference sequence). The CDR3 nucleotides are TGCAGTGCTGAGTGGGGAGAAGAGCAGTACTTC. Its translation is CSAEWGEEQYF.

The chain is built from TRBV19 and TRBJ1-1, with 9 bases matching TRBD1. J gave up 1 base and V 5 bases, and 5 bases lay outside the gene matches. This CDR3 region has 15 residues. The germline CDR1 and CDR2 sequences are LNHDA and SQIVND (reference sequence). CDR3 loop: CASSPTGGWNTEAFF. The CDR3 DNA reads as TGTGCCAGTAGTCCAACAGGGGGCTGGAACACTGAAGCTTTCTTT.

The chain couples TRBV19 to TRBJ1-5, with D unclear. The V end was cut by 6 bases, the J end by 0 bases, with 9 bases between. CDR3 size: 14 residues. Germline V gene data show CDR1 as LNHDA and CDR2 as SQIVND (reference sequence). The CDR3 loop is CASSPGYSNQPQHF. CDR3 nucleotides: TGTGCCAGTAGCCCCGGCTATAGCAATCAGCCCCAGCATTTT.

The gene calls are TRBV5-4 and TRBJ2-2, with 9 bases that match TRBD1. V was clipped by 5 bases and J by 7 bases; unmatched bases: 6. The germline V gene has CDR1 SGHNT and CDR2 YYREEE (reference sequence). The CDR3 extends over 14 amino acids. The CDR3 region is CASRDRGADGELFF. The CDR3 nucleotides are TGTGCCAGCAGGGACAGGGGTGCGGACGGGGAGCTGTTTTTT.

For the CDR3, the DNA is TGTGCCAGCAGCCCCACTAGCGCCCAGGTAACCTACGAGCAGTACTTC. This gives the protein CASSPTSAQVTYEQYF. The rearrangement links TRBV14 to TRBJ2-7; 7 bases match TRBD2. Germline loops: CDR1 SGHDN, CDR2 FVKESK. The CDR3 totals 16 residues. V dropped 4 bases and J dropped 2; count of bases not matched to a gene: 11.

V and J are TRBV23-1 and TRBJ2-5; D may be TRBD2 (5 bases). TRBV23-1 is an ORF; its function is uncertain. V was clipped by 2 bases and J by 7 bases, with 14 bases between them. The CDR3 sequence is 14 residues long. The CDR3 DNA reads TGCGCCAGCAGTCAACGGGGTCCCGCTCGGACCCAGTACTTC. This encodes CASSQRGPARTQYF.

The chain is built from TRBV10-3 and TRBJ2-1; D gene unclear. The CDR3 length is 11 residues. V was cut by 8 bases and J by 8 bases, with 10 bases left in between. Germline CDR1 is ENHRY and CDR2 is SYGVKD. CDR3 bases: TGTGCCATCTCCCTCGGAGATGAGCAGTTCTTC. Its translation: CAISLGDEQFF.

The chain uses TRBV18 and TRBJ2-2, with 7 bases aligning to TRBD2. V gave up 3 bases and J gave up 0 bases; unmatched junction bases: 7. Germline CDR1 reads KGHSH; CDR2 reads LQKENI. The CDR3 runs to 17 residues. The DNA for the CDR3 is TGTGCCAGCTCACCGGGACTACTGTTCGCGAACACCGGGGAGCTGTTTTTT. Protein product: CASSPGLLFANTGELFF.

This rearrangement joins TRBV7-8 to TRBJ2-1; tentative D call: TRBD2 (5 bases). Trimming removed 4 bases at V and 6 bases at J, with 10 bases between. From germline, CDR1 is SGHVS and CDR2 FQNEAQ. CDR3 length: 13 amino acids. CDR3: CASSSDSINEQFF. The CDR3 DNA reads TGTGCCAGCAGCTCGGACTCGATCAATGAGCAGTTCTTC.

This rearrangement joins TRBV2 to TRBJ2-3, with D unresolved. Germline V CDR1 and CDR2: SNHLY, FYNNEI. The CDR3 covers 14 residues. V was cut by 3 bases and J by 1 base, with 8 bases left in between. CDR3 sequence: CASSELGRTDTQYF. DNA for the CDR3: TGTGCCAGCAGTGAGTTAGGCCGCACAGATACGCAGTATTTT.

J is TRBJ2-1 and V is TRBV29-1, with TRBD1 as a possible D gene (5 bases). V was cut by 0 bases and J by 16 bases, with 13 bases left in between. This CDR3 spans 11 amino acids. Germline CDR1 and CDR2: SQVTM and ANQGSEA. CDR3 DNA sequence: TGCAGCGTTGAAGATGGAAGGGGTTCTTTCTTC. It codes for CSVEDGRGSFF.

The chain joins TRBV5-1 to TRBJ2-7; D is possibly TRBD2 (7 bases). CDR1 and CDR2 from the germline V gene are SGHRS and YFSETQ. CDR3 length: 14 amino acids. V lost 3 bases to trimming and J lost 2 bases, with 12 bases between them. CDR3 nucleotide sequence: TGCGCCAGCAGCTGGGGGGGACAAGCCTACGAGCAGTACTTC. Its protein product is CASSWGGQAYEQYF.

The chain couples TRBV2 to TRBJ2-2; D may be TRBD2 (7 bases). Germline assignment: CDR1 SNHLY and CDR2 FYNNEI. The CDR3 totals 13 residues. The V gene lost 5 bases and the J gene lost 6 bases, with 10 bases spanning the gap. CDR3 in DNA: TGTGCCAGCAGTAAAGGGGGGGCCGGGGAGCTGTTTTTT. It encodes CASSKGGAGELFF.

This clone was found once. The chain combines TRBV5-1 with TRBJ2-3; D is unclear. The V end was cut by 0 bases, the J end by 0 bases, with 5 bases between. The CDR3 loop spans 14 amino acids. CDR1 and CDR2 from the germline V gene are SGHRS and YFSETQ. CDR3 bases: TGCGCCAGCAGCTTGGTTGGCAGCACAGATACGCAGTATTTT. Its translation is CASSLVGSTDTQYF.

The rearrangement links TRBV7-8 to TRBJ2-7; D is unclear. CDR3 length: 13 residues. The V end lost 5 bases, the J end lost 2 bases, and 10 bases lay between the germline ends. Germline-derived CDR1 and CDR2 are SGHVS and FQNEAQ. CDR3 bases: TGTGCCAGCAGCCTTGACTGGACCTACGAGCAGTACTTC. Residues: CASSLDWTYEQYF.

The chain recombines TRBV2 with TRBJ1-1, with D tentatively TRBD1 (5 bases). Germline V gene lookup returns CDR1 SNHLY and CDR2 FYNNEI. Trimming stripped 5 bases from V and 5 bases from J, with 18 bases between. The CDR3 is 15 residues long. Written as DNA, the CDR3 is TGTGCCAGCAGTTCCGGGGCAACGTCGTGGACTGAAGCTTTCTTT. This translates into CASSSGATSWTEAFF.

This sequence joins TRBV6-1 and TRBJ2-3, with 9 bases identical to TRBD1. The CDR3 runs to 16 residues. Germline V gene sequence: CDR1 MNHNS, CDR2 SASEGT. The J segment lost 3 bases and the V segment lost 4 bases, leaving 8 bases of the junction unmatched. CDR3 in amino acids: CASSVITGGITDTQYF. The CDR3 nucleotides are TGTGCCAGCAGTGTAATTACAGGGGGCATAACAGATACGCAGTATTTT.